The 29 T cell receptor beta chains presented below share a single source sample, sequenced in a study of T-cell reconstitution after alpha-beta-depleted transplantation in children. The TCRbeta library was prepared with unique molecular identifiers. Each CDR3 protein gets one entry after TCRdb re-called the PCR reads with MiXCR. Of under 750,000 distinct CDR3 sequences listed, around 23% are singletons. The specimen comprised PBMCs, mostly from graft donor cells, sampled 360 days after TCRalphabeta/CD19-depleted stem cell transplant. These receptors were taken from a boy less than two years old who had a stem cell transplant for acute myeloid leukemia, so the T cells may come from the graft donor.

V usage is TRBV19 and J usage is TRBJ2-2, with D uncertain. Trimming cost V 3 bases and J 3 bases, with 11 bases left between them. Germline V CDR1 and CDR2: LNHDA, SQIVND (reference sequence). The CDR3 contains 15 residues. The CDR3 loop is CASSILGFDTGELFF. CDR3 bases: TGTGCCAGTAGTATCCTAGGGTTCGACACCGGGGAGCTGTTTTTT.

J is TRBJ2-2 and V is TRBV6-4; 7 nucleotides line up with TRBD2. The CDR3 consists of 16 residues. Per germline, CDR1 MRHNA and CDR2 SNTAGT. V lost 0 bases and J lost 1; bases outside the gene matches: 2. CDR3: CASSDSGTKNTGELFF. Written as DNA, the CDR3 is TGTGCCAGCAGTGACTCAGGGACTAAGAACACCGGGGAGCTGTTTTTT.

This clonotype was observed at least ten times. The CDR3 DNA is TGCAGTGCTAGAGGGGTGGTCGGGTACATTCAGTACTTC. Protein: CSARGVVGYIQYF. The chain couples TRBV20-1 to TRBJ2-4; D gene unclear. The CDR3 contains 13 residues. Germline V gives CDR1 DFQATT, CDR2 SNEGSKA (reference sequence). V was clipped by 1 base and J by 8 bases, with 12 bases between them.

This clonotype was seen a handful of times. The CDR3, as DNA: TGCAGTGCTCCGCTCAGGGGGGGCTATGGCTACACCTTC. It specifies CSAPLRGGYGYTF. The chain combines TRBV20-1 with TRBJ1-2, with 7 bases identical to TRBD1. V trimming: 5 bases; J trimming: 4 bases; junction bases outside the gene matches: 7. Germline CDR1 is DFQATT and CDR2 is SNEGSKA (reference sequence). The CDR3 extends over 13 amino acids.

The sample holds a few counts of this clonotype. The chain combines TRBV20-1 with TRBJ2-3; 8 nucleotides match TRBD2. V lost 3 bases and J lost 2; bases outside the gene matches: 7. The CDR3 is 15 residues long. The germline CDR1 and CDR2 sequences are DFQATT and SNEGSKA (reference sequence). The DNA for the CDR3 is TGCAGTGCTAGGCAGCGGGGGTGGTCCACAGATACGCAGTATTTT. The encoded protein is CSARQRGWSTDTQYF.

This clonotype was seen more than once but under ten times. The chain uses TRBV28 and TRBJ2-2, with 11 nucleotides matching TRBD2. CDR1 and CDR2 (germline): MDHEN, SYDVKM. V was pared by 4 bases and J by 3 bases, with 10 bases of the junction left unmatched. This CDR3 has 18 amino acids. The CDR3 here is CASSSLFTSGGYTGELFF. The CDR3 DNA reads TGTGCCAGCAGTTCGCTTTTTACTAGCGGGGGATACACCGGGGAGCTGTTTTTT. The variable domain in full, completed from reference TRBV28 and TRBJ2-2, reads DVKVTQSSRYLVKRTGEKVFLECVQDMDHENMFWYRQDPGLGLRLIYFSYDVKMKEKGDIPEGYSVSREKKERFSLILESASTNQTSMYLCASSSLFTSGGYTGELFFGEGSRLTVL.

The chain joins TRBV6-1 to TRBJ2-4; D perhaps matches TRBD1 (5 bases). The CDR3 sequence is 14 residues long. The V gene lost 10 bases and the J gene lost 1 base, with 14 bases spanning the gap. Germline CDR1 reads MNHNS; CDR2 reads SASEGT. This CDR3 reads CAITTEWAKNIQYF. The CDR3, as DNA: TGTGCCATTACGACAGAATGGGCCAAAAACATTCAGTACTTC.

This clonotype showed up many times. The rearrangement joins TRBV6-5 to TRBJ2-2; 8 bases match TRBD1. Germline V lookup: CDR1 MNHEY, CDR2 SVGAGI. V lost 8 bases to trimming and J lost 6 bases; unmatched junction nucleotides: 11. The CDR3 is made up of 15 amino acids. The CDR3 DNA follows: TGTGCCAGCGGAACCCGGGACAGGCATGCCGGGGAGCTGTTTTTT. It specifies CASGTRDRHAGELFF.

Worth noting for this clonotype: With a much larger clone just one base away, this may be a read error. The gene calls are TRBV7-9 and TRBJ2-5; no clear D. Trimming took off 5 bases at V and 2 bases at J, with 9 bases between the two ends. Germline V lookup: CDR1 SEHNR, CDR2 FQNEAQ (reference sequence). The CDR3 spans 13 residues. The CDR3 here is CASSPRKQETQYF. The CDR3 DNA reads as TGTGCCAGCAGCCCCCGGAAACAAGAGACCCAGTACTTC.

The genes are TRBV6-1 and TRBJ2-7, with 7 bases aligning to TRBD1. The V and J ends lost 4 bases and 0 bases, in that order; junction bases with no gene match: 6. This CDR3 is 15 amino acids long. Germline V gene lookup returns CDR1 MNHNS and CDR2 SASEGT. DNA for the CDR3: TGTGCCAGCAGTGCCTTGGGACAGAGCTCCTACGAGCAGTACGTC. Amino acid sequence: CASSALGQSSYEQYV.

This clonotype has a count of ten or more. The V gene is TRBV14, the J gene TRBJ2-7; 7 positions match TRBD2. Germline trimming cut 3 bases from V and 0 bases from J; bases unmatched to any gene: 17. Germline lookup yields CDR1 SGHDN and CDR2 FVKESK. The CDR3 covers 19 residues. DNA for the CDR3: TGTGCCAGCAGCCACCCCAGTGGGCGTCCCGAGCGGGACTCCTACGAGCAGTACTTC. Translation: CASSHPSGRPERDSYEQYF. Using reference TRBV14 and TRBJ2-7 for the parts outside the CDR3, the full variable domain is EAGVTQFPSHSVIEKGQTVTLRCDPISGHDNLYWYRRVMGKEIKFLLHFVKESKQDESGMPNNRFLAERTGGTYSTLKVQPAELEDSGVYFCASSHPSGRPERDSYEQYFGPGTRLTVT.

This clonotype was observed a few times. The chain links TRBV6-5 to TRBJ2-7, with D hard to call. The ends were cut back, 2 bases at V and 1 base at J, with 15 bases in the middle. This CDR3 comprises 16 residues. Germline V gene lookup returns CDR1 MNHEY and CDR2 SVGAGI. Here the CDR3 DNA reads TGTGCCAGCAGTTACGTTGGAGTCTCCACATCCTACGAGCAGTACTTC. The encoded protein is CASSYVGVSTSYEQYF.

This clonotype appeared many times. The rearrangement joins TRBV10-2 to TRBJ2-3, with 8 bases aligning to TRBD1. This CDR3 spans 18 amino acids. The ends lost 2 bases at V and 5 bases at J; junction bases unmatched: 15. Germline V gene data show CDR1 as WSHSY and CDR2 as SAAADI. The chain's CDR3 is CASSEDPGGAGVVDTQYF. CDR3 DNA sequence: TGCGCCAGCAGTGAGGATCCAGGGGGCGCCGGAGTTGTAGATACGCAGTATTTT.

This clonotype was counted ten times or more. The chain is built from TRBV24-1 and TRBJ2-5; unclear D gene. V lost 1 base, J lost 2 bases, and 10 bases lay in between. CDR1 and CDR2 from the germline V gene are KGHDR and SFDVKD. The CDR3 spans 15 residues. In nucleotides, the CDR3 is TGTGCCACCAGTGATTTTGCCAGAAAGCAAGAGACCCAGTACTTC. As protein: CATSDFARKQETQYF.

V usage is TRBV5-1 and J usage is TRBJ1-1; D is perhaps TRBD1 (5 bases). Trimming removed 2 bases from V and 7 bases from J, with 15 bases in between. This CDR3 has 14 residues. Germline loops: CDR1 SGHRS, CDR2 YFSETQ. In DNA, the CDR3 is TGCGCCAGCAGCTTACAGGTTGCGGACCTTGAAGCTTTCTTT. It yields the protein CASSLQVADLEAFF.

This clonotype was picked up many times. CDR3 loop: CSARPGVPSYEQYF. CDR3 DNA: TGCAGTGCTAGGCCCGGGGTTCCCTCCTACGAGCAGTACTTC. The chain has TRBV20-1 and TRBJ2-7; perhaps TRBD2 as D (5 bases). The CDR3 length is 14 residues. CDR1 is DFQATT and CDR2 is SNEGSKA in the germline V gene (reference sequence). V was shortened by 3 bases and J by 0 bases, with 12 bases between the two germline ends.

This clonotype was seen many times. V gene TRBV7-9 combines with J gene TRBJ2-3, with D unresolved. Trimming removed 0 bases from V and 11 bases from J, with 9 bases in between. The CDR3 totals 12 residues. Per germline, CDR1 SEHNR and CDR2 FQNEAQ (reference sequence). The CDR3 protein is CASSLAQEKQYF. The DNA of the CDR3 is TGTGCCAGCAGCTTAGCCCAGGAGAAGCAGTATTTT. The complete variable domain, with remaining parts taken from reference TRBV7-9 and TRBJ2-3, reads DTGVSQNPRHKITKRGQNVTFRCDPISEHNRLYWYRQTLGQGPEFLTYFQNEAQLEKSRLLSDRFSAERPKGSFSTLEIQRTEQGDSAMYLCASSLAQEKQYFGPGTRLTVL.

This clonotype was counted many times. The V call is TRBV20-1, the J call TRBJ2-5; a possible D gene is TRBD1 (5 bases). The CDR3 is 13 amino acids. The V gene's germline CDR1 is DFQATT and CDR2 SNEGSKA (reference sequence). The V gene lost 6 bases and the J gene lost 3 bases, with 14 bases spanning the gap. The CDR3 nucleotides are TGCAGTGCGAGCACAGGCTGGGAAGAGACCCAGTACTTC. Its translation: CSASTGWEETQYF.

This clonotype was observed at least ten times. The J gene is TRBJ1-4, the V gene TRBV7-6; D gene ambiguous. The CDR3 has 15 residues. Germline CDR1 is SGHVS and CDR2 is FNYEAQ. The V end lost 4 bases, the J end lost 0 bases, and 9 bases lay between the germline ends. CDR3 in amino acids: CASSSYGATNEKLFF. The CDR3 nucleotides read TGTGCCAGCAGCTCCTACGGCGCAACTAATGAAAAACTGTTTTTT.

This clonotype was recorded many times. This chain connects TRBV9 to TRBJ1-2; D unclear. The germline V and J ends were trimmed by 2 bases and 5 bases, with 10 bases remaining between them. Germline V gene data show CDR1 as SGDLS and CDR2 as YYNGEE. The length of the CDR3 is 13 residues. The CDR3, as DNA: TGTGCCAGCAGCGTGGTTGGTACTTATGGCTACACCTTC. Amino acid sequence: CASSVVGTYGYTF.

The chain employs TRBV5-4 and TRBJ2-5; 9 bases agree with TRBD1. Unmatched junction bases numbered 4, after V lost 3 bases and J lost 1 base. Germline-derived CDR1 and CDR2 are SGHNT and YYREEE (reference sequence). CDR3 length: 15 residues. This CDR3 reads CASSSRGQGQETQYF. The CDR3 DNA reads TGTGCCAGCAGCTCCCGGGGACAGGGCCAAGAGACCCAGTACTTC.

The sample holds a few counts of this clonotype. The gene calls are TRBV15 and TRBJ2-7; the D is unclear. The CDR3 has 13 residues. The germline CDR1 and CDR2 sequences are LNHNV and YYDKDF (reference sequence). V lost 0 bases, J lost 3 bases, and 6 bases lay in between. The CDR3 sequence is CATSRDTSYEQYV. The DNA of the CDR3 is TGTGCCACCAGCAGAGATACGAGCTACGAGCAGTACGTC.

This clonotype was picked up many times. V gene TRBV20-1 combines with J gene TRBJ2-3; D is uncertain. The CDR3 spans 11 residues. Germline values: CDR1 DFQATT, CDR2 SNEGSKA (reference sequence). Trimming stripped 8 bases from V and 7 bases from J, with 13 bases between. In DNA form, the CDR3 reads TGCAGTTCACTTTTCACCCATACGCAGTATTTT. It translates to CSSLFTHTQYF.

This clonotype was detected only a few times. J is TRBJ1-2 and V is TRBV5-1, with a possible D match to TRBD1 (6 bases). CDR1 is SGHRS, CDR2 YFSETQ, per germline. V dropped 4 bases and J dropped 4 bases, with 14 bases sitting between them. This CDR3 comprises 14 residues. CDR3 in amino acids: CASSAGQRRYGYTF. DNA of the CDR3: TGCGCCAGCAGCGCCGGACAGAGACGCTATGGCTACACCTTC. Combining the CDR3 with reference TRBV5-1 and TRBJ1-2 gives the whole variable domain KAGVTQTPRYLIKTRGQQVTLSCSPISGHRSVSWYQQTPGQGLQFLFEYFSETQRNKGNFPGRFSGRQFSNSRSEMNVSTLELGDSALYLCASSAGQRRYGYTFGSGTRLTVV.

In its sample, this clonotype was seen a few times. This sequence joins TRBV12-3 or TRBV12-4 and TRBJ1-1; D remains unclear. CDR3 size: 12 residues. V was pared by 5 bases and J by 6 bases, with 10 bases between. CDR3 in DNA: TGTGCCAGCAGTGTCAGGTGGGCTGAAGCTTTCTTT. Protein product: CASSVRWAEAFF.

This clonotype has ten or more counts. CDR3 region: CASSFGKNQPQHF. The CDR3, as DNA: TGTGCCAGCAGTTTCGGGAAAAATCAGCCCCAGCATTTT. The chain carries TRBV12-3 or TRBV12-4 and TRBJ1-5; D gene ambiguous. The CDR3 sequence is 13 residues long. Trimming left V 3 bases short and J 4 bases short, with 7 bases between.

Ten or more counts support this clonotype. CDR3 DNA: TGTGCCAGCAGCTCTAGACCCGGGGACTACGAGCAGTACTTC. This gives the protein CASSSRPGDYEQYF. The genes are TRBV7-8 and TRBJ2-7; the D gene is possibly TRBD2 (5 bases). Germline V gene data show CDR1 as SGHVS and CDR2 as FQNEAQ. This CDR3 is built from 14 residues. V lost 4 bases and J 3 bases, leaving 13 bases between the germline ends.

This clonotype occurred a few times. This chain connects TRBV6-1 to TRBJ2-5; D might be TRBD1 or TRBD2, each matching 7 bases. Germline CDR1 MNHNS, CDR2 SASEGT. The CDR3 has 15 amino acids. V was cut by 4 bases and J by 2 bases, with 14 bases left in between. The CDR3 DNA sequence: TGTGCCAGCAGTGTCCAGGGGGGGGGTCAAGAGACCCAGTACTTC. This encodes CASSVQGGGQETQYF.

This clonotype came up many times. The rearrangement uses TRBV12-3 or TRBV12-4 and TRBJ2-6; D gene ambiguous. The CDR3 consists of 16 residues. V was cut by 3 bases and J by 3 bases, with 12 bases left in between. Here the CDR3 DNA reads TGTGCCAGCAGTTTGGGGTCCCTGGGTGGGGCCAACGTCCTGACTTTC. It specifies CASSLGSLGGANVLTF.